The source of this TCR beta chain is a study of cytomegalovirus exposure and HLA in healthy donors. The PCR ran on 60 Vbeta and 13 Jbeta primers. Produced via immunoSEQ multiplex PCR; TCRdb's table is partial and in-frame only. The sample holds 180,000 or so clones, roughly 80% seen once. This CDR3 has 14 residues. Trimming removed 4 bases from V and 4 bases from J, with 13 bases in between. Germline loops: CDR1 SGHDT, CDR2 YYEEEE. The receptor comes from a young woman in good health and CMV-seronegative. The chain recombines TRBV5-6 with TRBJ2-3, with D maybe TRBD2 (6 bases). The specimen sequenced was PBMCs. For the CDR3, the DNA is TGTGCCAGCAGCACTAGCACAGGTTCAGATACGCAGTATTTT. This sequence encodes CASSTSTGSDTQYF. Supplemented by reference TRBV5-6 and TRBJ2-3, the full variable domain reads DAGVTQSPTHLIKTRGQQVTLRCSPKSGHDTVSWYQQALGQGPQFIFQYYEEEERQRGNFPDRFSGHQFPNYSSELNVNALLLGDSALYLCASSTSTGSDTQYFGPGTRLTVL.